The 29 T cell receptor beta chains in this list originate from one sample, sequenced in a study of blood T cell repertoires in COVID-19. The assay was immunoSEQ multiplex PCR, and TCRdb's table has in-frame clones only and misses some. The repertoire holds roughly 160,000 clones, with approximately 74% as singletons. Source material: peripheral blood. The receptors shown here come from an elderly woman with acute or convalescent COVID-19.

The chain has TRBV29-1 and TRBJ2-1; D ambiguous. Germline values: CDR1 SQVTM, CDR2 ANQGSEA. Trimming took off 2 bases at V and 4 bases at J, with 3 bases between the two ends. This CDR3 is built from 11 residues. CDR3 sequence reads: CSVEQYNEQFF. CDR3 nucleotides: TGCAGCGTTGAACAGTACAATGAGCAGTTCTTC.

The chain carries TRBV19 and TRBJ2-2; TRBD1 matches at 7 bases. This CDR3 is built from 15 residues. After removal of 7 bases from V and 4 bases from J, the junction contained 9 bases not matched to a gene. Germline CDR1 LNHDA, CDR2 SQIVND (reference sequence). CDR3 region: CASTTGQDSTGELFF. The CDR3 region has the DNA TGTGCCAGTACCACTGGACAGGACAGCACCGGGGAGCTGTTTTTT.

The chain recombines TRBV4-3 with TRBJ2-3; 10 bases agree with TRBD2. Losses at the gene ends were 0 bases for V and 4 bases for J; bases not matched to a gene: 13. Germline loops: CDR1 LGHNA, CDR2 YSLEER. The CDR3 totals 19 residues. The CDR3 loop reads CASSQDPGLATEVADTQYF. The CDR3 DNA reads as TGCGCCAGCAGCCAAGACCCGGGACTAGCGACCGAGGTGGCAGATACGCAGTATTTT.

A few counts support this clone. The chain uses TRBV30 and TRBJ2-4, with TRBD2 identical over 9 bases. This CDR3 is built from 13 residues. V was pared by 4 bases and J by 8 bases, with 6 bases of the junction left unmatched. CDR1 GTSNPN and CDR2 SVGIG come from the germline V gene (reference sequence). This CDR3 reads CAWTGLASDIQYF. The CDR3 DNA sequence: TGTGCCTGGACGGGACTAGCCTCTGACATTCAGTACTTC.

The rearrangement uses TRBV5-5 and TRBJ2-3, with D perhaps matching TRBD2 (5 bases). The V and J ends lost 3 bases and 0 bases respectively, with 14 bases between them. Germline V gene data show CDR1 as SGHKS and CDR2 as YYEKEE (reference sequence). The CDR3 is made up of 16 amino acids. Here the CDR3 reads CASSSESGASTDTQYF. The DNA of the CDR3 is TGTGCCAGCAGCTCTGAGAGCGGAGCTAGCACAGATACGCAGTATTTT.

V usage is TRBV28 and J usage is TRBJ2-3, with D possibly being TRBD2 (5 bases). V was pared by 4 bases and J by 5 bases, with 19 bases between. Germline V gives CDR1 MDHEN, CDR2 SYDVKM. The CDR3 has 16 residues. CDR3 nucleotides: TGTGCCAGCAGTTGGGCCGGCCGAGCGAGGGAAGATACGCAGTATTTT. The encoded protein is CASSWAGRAREDTQYF.

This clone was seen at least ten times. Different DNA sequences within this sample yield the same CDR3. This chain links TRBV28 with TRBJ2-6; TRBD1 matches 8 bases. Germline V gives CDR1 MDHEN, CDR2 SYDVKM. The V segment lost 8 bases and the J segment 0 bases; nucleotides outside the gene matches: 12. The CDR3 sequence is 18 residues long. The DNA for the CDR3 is TGTGCCAGCGCTTCAGGGGGCATCACCAGCTCTGGGGCCAACGTCCTGACTTTC. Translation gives CASASGGITSSGANVLTF.

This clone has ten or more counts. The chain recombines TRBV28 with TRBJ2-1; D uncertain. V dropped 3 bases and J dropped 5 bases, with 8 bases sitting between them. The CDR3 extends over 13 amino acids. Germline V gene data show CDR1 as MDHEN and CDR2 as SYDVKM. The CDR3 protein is CASSFNYDNEQFF. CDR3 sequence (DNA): TGTGCCAGCAGTTTTAACTACGACAATGAGCAGTTCTTC.

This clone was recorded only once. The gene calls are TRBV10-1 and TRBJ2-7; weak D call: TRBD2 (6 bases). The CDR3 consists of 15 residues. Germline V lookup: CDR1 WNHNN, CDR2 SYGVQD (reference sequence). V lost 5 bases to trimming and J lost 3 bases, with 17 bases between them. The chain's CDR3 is CASSPGLASSYEQYF. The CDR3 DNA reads TGCGCCAGCAGTCCCGGGCTAGCGAGCAGCTACGAGCAGTACTTC.

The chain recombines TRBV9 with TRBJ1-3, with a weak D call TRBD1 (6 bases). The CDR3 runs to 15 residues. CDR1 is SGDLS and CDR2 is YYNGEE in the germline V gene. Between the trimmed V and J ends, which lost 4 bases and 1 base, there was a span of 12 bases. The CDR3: CASSPPGQSGNTIYF. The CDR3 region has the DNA TGTGCCAGCAGCCCCCCCGGACAGTCTGGAAACACCATATATTTT.

CDR3: CASSSGQGRSDTQYF. The CDR3 DNA reads as TGTGCCAGCAGCTCGGGACAGGGACGGTCAGATACGCAGTATTTT. V is TRBV7-9 and J is TRBJ2-3; TRBD1 aligns across 9 bases. The length of the CDR3 is 15 residues. CDR1 is SEHNR, CDR2 FQNEAQ, per germline (reference sequence). The J segment lost 4 bases and the V segment lost 4 bases, leaving 6 bases of the junction unmatched.

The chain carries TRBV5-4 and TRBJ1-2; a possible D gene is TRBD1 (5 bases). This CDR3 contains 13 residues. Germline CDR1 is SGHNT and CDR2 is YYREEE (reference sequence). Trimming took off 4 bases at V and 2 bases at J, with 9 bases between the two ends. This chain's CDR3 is CASSRQPNYGYTF. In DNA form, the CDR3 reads TGTGCCAGCAGCCGACAGCCCAACTATGGCTACACCTTC.

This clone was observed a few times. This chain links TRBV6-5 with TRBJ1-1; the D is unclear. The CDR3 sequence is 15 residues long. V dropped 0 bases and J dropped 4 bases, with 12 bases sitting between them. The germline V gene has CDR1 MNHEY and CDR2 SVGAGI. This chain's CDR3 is CASSYSRVEGTEAFF. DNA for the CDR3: TGTGCCAGCAGTTACTCGAGGGTTGAGGGCACTGAAGCTTTCTTT.

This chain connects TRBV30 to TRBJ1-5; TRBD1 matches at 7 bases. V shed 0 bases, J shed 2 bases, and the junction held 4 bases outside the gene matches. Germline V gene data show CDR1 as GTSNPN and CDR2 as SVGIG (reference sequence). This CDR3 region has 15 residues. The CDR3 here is CAWSVGDSRNQPQHF. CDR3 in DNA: TGTGCCTGGAGTGTAGGGGACAGCCGCAATCAGCCCCAGCATTTT.

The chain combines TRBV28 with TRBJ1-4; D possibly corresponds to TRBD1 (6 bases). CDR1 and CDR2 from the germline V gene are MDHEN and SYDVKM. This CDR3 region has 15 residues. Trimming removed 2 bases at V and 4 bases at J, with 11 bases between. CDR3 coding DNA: TGTGCCAGCAGTTTACAGGGGCAGGGTAATGAAAAACTGTTTTTT. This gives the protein CASSLQGQGNEKLFF.

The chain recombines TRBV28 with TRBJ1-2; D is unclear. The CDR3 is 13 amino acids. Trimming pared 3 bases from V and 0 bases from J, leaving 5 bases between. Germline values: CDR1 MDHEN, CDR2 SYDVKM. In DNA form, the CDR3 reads TGTGCCAGCAGTTTTGTTACTAACTATGGCTACACCTTC. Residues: CASSFVTNYGYTF.

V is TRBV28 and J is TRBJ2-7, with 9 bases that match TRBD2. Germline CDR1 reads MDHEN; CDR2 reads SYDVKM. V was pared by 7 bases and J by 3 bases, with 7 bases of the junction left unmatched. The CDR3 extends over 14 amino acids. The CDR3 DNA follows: TGTGCCAGCACCTCCCCTAGCGGGAACTACGAGCAGTACTTC. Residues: CASTSPSGNYEQYF.

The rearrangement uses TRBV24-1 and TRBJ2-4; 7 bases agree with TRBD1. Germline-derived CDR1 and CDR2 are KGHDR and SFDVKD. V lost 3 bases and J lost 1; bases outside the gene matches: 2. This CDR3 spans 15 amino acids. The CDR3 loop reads CATSDTQGAKNIQYF. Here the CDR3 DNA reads TGTGCCACCAGTGATACACAGGGGGCCAAAAACATTCAGTACTTC.

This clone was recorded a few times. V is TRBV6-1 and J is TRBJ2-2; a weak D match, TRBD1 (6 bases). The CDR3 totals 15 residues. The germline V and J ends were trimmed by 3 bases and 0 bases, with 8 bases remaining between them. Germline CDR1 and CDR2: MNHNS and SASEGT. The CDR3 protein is CASSEWTANTGELFF. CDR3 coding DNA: TGTGCCAGCAGTGAGTGGACAGCGAACACCGGGGAGCTGTTTTTT.

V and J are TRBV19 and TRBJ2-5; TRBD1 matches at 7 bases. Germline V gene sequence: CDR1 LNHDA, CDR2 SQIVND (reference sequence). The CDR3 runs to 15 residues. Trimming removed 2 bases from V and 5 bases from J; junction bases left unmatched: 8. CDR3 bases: TGTGCCAGTAGTATACCTCGACAGGGTTGGGAGACCCAGTACTTC. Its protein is CASSIPRQGWETQYF. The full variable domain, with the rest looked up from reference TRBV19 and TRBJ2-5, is DGGITQSPKYLFRKEGQNVTLSCEQNLNHDAMYWYRQDPGQGLRLIYYSQIVNDFQKGDIAEGYSVSREKKESFPLTVTSAQKNPTAFYLCASSIPRQGWETQYFGPGTRLLVL.

The CDR3 DNA reads TGCGCCAGCAGCCCGACTCCTTCTAGCACAGATACGCAGTATTTT. Its translation: CASSPTPSSTDTQYF. The V gene is TRBV5-1, the J gene TRBJ2-3; D ambiguous. Germline V CDR1 and CDR2: SGHRS, YFSETQ. V lost 4 bases to trimming and J lost 0 bases, with 12 bases between them. The CDR3 is made up of 15 amino acids.

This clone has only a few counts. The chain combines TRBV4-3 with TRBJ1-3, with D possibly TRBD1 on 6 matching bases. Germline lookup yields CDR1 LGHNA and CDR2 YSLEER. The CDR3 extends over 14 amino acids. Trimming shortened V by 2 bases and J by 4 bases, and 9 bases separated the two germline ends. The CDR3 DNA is TGCGCCAGCAGCCAAACCGGACAGGGAAACACCATATATTTT. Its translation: CASSQTGQGNTIYF.

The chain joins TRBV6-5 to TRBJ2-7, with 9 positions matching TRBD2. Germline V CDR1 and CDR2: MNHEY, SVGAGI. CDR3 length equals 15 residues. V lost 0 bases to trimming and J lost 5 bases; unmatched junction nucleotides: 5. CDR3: CASSYSSGSINEQYF. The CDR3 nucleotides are TGTGCCAGCAGTTACTCTAGCGGGAGTATTAACGAGCAGTACTTC.

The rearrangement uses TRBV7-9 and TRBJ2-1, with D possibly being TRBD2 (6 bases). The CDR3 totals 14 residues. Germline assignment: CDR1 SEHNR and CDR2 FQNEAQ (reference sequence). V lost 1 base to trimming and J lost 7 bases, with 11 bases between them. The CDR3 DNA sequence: TGTGCCAGCAGCTTAGAACTAGCAGCTAATGAGCAGTTCTTC. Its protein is CASSLELAANEQFF.

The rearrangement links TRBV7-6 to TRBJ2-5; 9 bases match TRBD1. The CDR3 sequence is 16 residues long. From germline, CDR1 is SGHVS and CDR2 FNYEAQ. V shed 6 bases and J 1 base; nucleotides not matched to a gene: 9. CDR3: CASSTTGQGGQETQYF. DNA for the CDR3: TGTGCCAGCAGTACTACGGGACAGGGTGGCCAAGAGACCCAGTACTTC.

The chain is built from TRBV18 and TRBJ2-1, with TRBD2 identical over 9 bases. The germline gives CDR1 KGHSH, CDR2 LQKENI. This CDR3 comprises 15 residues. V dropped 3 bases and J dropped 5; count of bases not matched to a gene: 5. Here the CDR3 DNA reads TGTGCCAGCTCACCCGGACTAGCGAGAAACAATGAGCAGTTCTTC. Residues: CASSPGLARNNEQFF. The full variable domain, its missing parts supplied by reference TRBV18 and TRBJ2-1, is NAGVMQNPRHLVRRRGQEARLRCSPMKGHSHVYWYRQLPEEGLKFMVYLQKENIIDESGMPKERFSAEFPKEGPSILRIQQVVRGDSAAYFCASSPGLARNNEQFFGPGTRLTVL.

CDR3 nucleotide sequence: TGCGCCAGCGCAACAGGAGGCAATCAGCCCCAGCATTTT. Its translation is CASATGGNQPQHF. This chain joins TRBV10-2 and TRBJ1-5; D perhaps matches TRBD1 (5 bases). The CDR3 is 13 amino acids. Germline CDR1 and CDR2: WSHSY and SAAADI. The V end lost 8 bases, the J end lost 2 bases, and 10 bases lay between the germline ends.

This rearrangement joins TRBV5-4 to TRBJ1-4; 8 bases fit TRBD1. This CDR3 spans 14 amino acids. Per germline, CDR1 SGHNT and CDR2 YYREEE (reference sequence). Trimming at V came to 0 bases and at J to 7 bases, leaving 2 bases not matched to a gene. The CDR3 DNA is TGTGCCAGCAGCTTGGGACAGGGGAGTGAAAAACTGTTTTTT. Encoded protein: CASSLGQGSEKLFF. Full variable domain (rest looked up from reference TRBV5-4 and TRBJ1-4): ETGVTQSPTHLIKTRGQQVTLRCSSQSGHNTVSWYQQALGQGPQFIFQYYREEENGRGNFPPRFSGLQFPNYSSELNVNALELDDSALYLCASSLGQGSEKLFFGSGTQLSVL.

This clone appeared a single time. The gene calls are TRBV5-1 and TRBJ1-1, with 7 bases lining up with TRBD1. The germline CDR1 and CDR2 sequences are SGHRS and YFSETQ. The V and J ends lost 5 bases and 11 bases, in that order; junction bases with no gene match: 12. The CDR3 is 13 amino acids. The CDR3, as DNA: TGCGCCAGCAGTTTCCAGGGGGACGTATCCGCTTTCTTT. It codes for CASSFQGDVSAFF.